A single sample is the source of the 32 T cell receptor beta chains below, sequenced in a study of T cell clonality in common variable immunodeficiency. TCRdb's copy holds only in-frame clones and misses some; the assay was immunoSEQ multiplex PCR. The profile covers about 43,000 clones, none occurring a single time. The specimen was peripheral blood mononuclear cells. These receptors were obtained from a person between 18 and 75 years old in good health.

This clone showed up many times. The read is 3 residues too short to cover the CDR3 end, so that end is filled in from the germline J gene. The chain is built from TRBV5-1 and TRBJ2-2, with D hard to call. CDR3 size: 13 residues. Germline CDR1 SGHRS, CDR2 YFSETQ. V was cut by 5 bases and J by 4 bases, with 9 bases left in between. Incomplete CDR3 DNA: TGCGCCAGCAGTCCCGTTCGCACCGGGGAG. Protein product: CASSPVRTGE. The CDR3 reads in full as CASSPVRTGELFF.

Many counts were recorded for this clone. Coverage ceases 3 residues before the CDR3 finishes, and the germline J gene fills in the end. V usage is TRBV7-6 and J usage is TRBJ1-5; D unresolved. There are 13 residues in the CDR3. The V end was cut by 0 bases, the J end by 5 bases, with 5 bases between. Germline-derived CDR1 and CDR2 are SGHVS and FNYEAQ. The part of the CDR3 DNA that was read is TGTGCCAGCAGCTTAGCCTTAGATCAGCCC. It yields the protein CASSLALDQP. The whole CDR3 protein is CASSLALDQPQHF.

This clone was picked up many times. CDR3 DNA, as far as it was read: TGTGCCAGCAGCTACTACACAGATACG. Protein sequence: CASSYYTDT. In full, the CDR3 is CASSYYTDTQYF. The V gene is TRBV5-6, the J gene TRBJ2-3; D remains ambiguous. The read ends 3 residues before the CDR3 terminus; that terminus is restored from the germline J gene. The germline V gene encodes CDR1 SGHDT and CDR2 YYEEEE. The CDR3 length is 12 residues. V lost 3 bases and J lost 2, with 4 bases in between.

This clone was seen at least ten times. Read sequence stops 3 residues before the CDR3 end, and the germline J gene provides the missing end. The V call is TRBV2, the J call TRBJ1-5; no clear D gene. V lost 1 base to trimming and J lost 4 bases, with 11 bases between them. The CDR3 extends over 15 amino acids. Germline assignment: CDR1 SNHLY and CDR2 FYNNEI. Here the CDR3 reads CASSEDRVLNQPQHF. The sequenced part of the CDR3 DNA is TGTGCCAGCAGTGAAGATCGGGTCCTTAATCAGCCC.

This clone was observed many times. The read stops 3 residues short of the end of the CDR3; the missing end is completed from the germline J gene. This rearrangement joins TRBV20-1 to TRBJ2-3; 11 nucleotides match TRBD2. V was pared by 3 bases and J by 1 base, with 9 bases of the junction left unmatched. This CDR3 spans 17 amino acids. Germline V gives CDR1 DFQATT, CDR2 SNEGSKA (reference sequence). The covered CDR3 bases are TGCAGTGCTAGTCCTTACGAGACTAGCGGGGGCACAGATACG. Its protein product is CSASPYETSGGTDT. Given in full, the CDR3 is CSASPYETSGGTDTQYF.

Many counts were recorded for this clone. The read ends 3 residues early relative to the CDR3; the germline J gene fills the gap. The gene calls are TRBV30 and TRBJ2-5; 11 bases match TRBD2. The germline V gene has CDR1 GTSNPN and CDR2 SVGIG (reference sequence). The J segment lost 4 bases and the V segment lost 7 bases, leaving 5 bases of the junction unmatched. This CDR3 spans 13 amino acids. CDR3 DNA, as far as it was read: TGTGCCTATAGCGGGGGGGCCCCAGAGACC. It yields the protein CAYSGGAPET. The entire CDR3 protein reads CAYSGGAPETQYF.

This clone was seen ten or more times. The CDR3 loop is CAIRNDRGSGYTF. The CDR3 bases that were read are TGTGCCATCAGAAACGACAGGGGAAGTGGC. The chain combines TRBV10-3 with TRBJ1-2; 8 nucleotides align to TRBD1. Read coverage stops 3 residues before the CDR3 terminus; the germline J gene supplies the remainder. V was pared by 6 bases and J by 7 bases, with 7 bases of the junction left unmatched. CDR1 is ENHRY, CDR2 SYGVKD, per germline. This CDR3 region has 13 residues.

There are a few counts of this clone. A much larger clone is a single base away; this may be a read error. The read terminates 3 residues ahead of where the CDR3 ends, so the germline J gene completes it. Other DNA variants within this sample encode the same CDR3. The genes are TRBV19 and TRBJ1-3, with D possibly matching TRBD1 (5 bases). There are 13 residues in the CDR3. Looked up from germline, CDR1 is LNHDA and CDR2 is SQIVND (reference sequence). Partial CDR3 DNA: TGTGCCAGTAGTATAGATAAGGGGTTGTCG. Encoded protein: CASSIDKGLS. Given in full, the CDR3 is CASSIDKGLSIYF.

This clone came up many times. The read terminates 3 residues ahead of where the CDR3 ends, so the germline J gene completes it. This rearrangement joins TRBV10-3 to TRBJ2-1, with TRBD1 matching over 9 bases. The germline gives CDR1 ENHRY, CDR2 SYGVKD. The CDR3 is 15 amino acids. V lost 4 bases, J lost 6 bases, and 7 bases stayed unmatched. CDR3 sequence: CAISGGTGKVNEQFF. The covered CDR3 bases are TGTGCCATCAGTGGTGGGACAGGGAAGGTCAATGAG.

This clone was observed many times. The CDR3 extends 3 residues past the end of the read, so its final part is completed from the germline J gene. V usage is TRBV5-1 and J usage is TRBJ1-1; TRBD1 aligns across 8 bases. Germline V CDR1 and CDR2: SGHRS, YFSETQ. There are 14 residues in the CDR3. V shed 5 bases, J shed 4 bases, and the junction held 7 bases outside the gene matches. This CDR3 reads CASRDAGGFTEAFF. The sequenced CDR3 bases are TGCGCCAGCAGGGATGCAGGGGGCTTCACTGAA. The full variable domain, completed using reference TRBV5-1 and TRBJ1-1, is KAGVTQTPRYLIKTRGQQVTLSCSPISGHRSVSWYQQTPGQGLQFLFEYFSETQRNKGNFPGRFSGRQFSNSRSEMNVSTLELGDSALYLCASRDAGGFTEAFFGQGTRLTVV.

This clone was found many times. The read is 3 residues too short to cover the CDR3 end, so that end is filled in from the germline J gene. The chain is built from TRBV20-1 and TRBJ1-6; D unresolved. The V and J ends lost 2 bases and 2 bases respectively, with 13 bases between them. CDR1 and CDR2 (germline): DFQATT, SNEGSKA (reference sequence). This CDR3 is built from 16 residues. The CDR3 here is CSARTDGSTYNSPLHF. The part of the CDR3 DNA that was read is TGCAGTGCTAGAACTGATGGTAGTACCTATAATTCACCC.

This clone has at least ten counts. Read coverage stops 3 residues before the CDR3 terminus; the germline J gene supplies the remainder. This chain uses TRBV5-1 with TRBJ1-6; 7 bases match TRBD1. The CDR3 extends over 17 amino acids. In germline, CDR1 is SGHRS, CDR2 YFSETQ. Trimming cost V 5 bases and J 5 bases; bases outside gene matches: 13. CDR3 residues: CASSYSAGTDNNSPLHF. The sequenced CDR3 bases are TGCGCCAGCAGTTATTCAGCCGGGACAGATAATAATTCACCC.

To note about this clone: Read sequence stops 3 residues before the CDR3 end, and the germline J gene provides the missing end. At the DNA level, this CDR3 is encoded by other sequences in the same sample as well. The rearrangement joins TRBV2 to TRBJ1-2, with 7 bases fitting TRBD1. The CDR3 has 15 amino acids. The germline gives CDR1 SNHLY, CDR2 FYNNEI. The V and J ends lost 3 bases and 5 bases, in that order; junction bases with no gene match: 9. The CDR3 reads CASSEAPEQGYGYTF. The CDR3 bases that were read are TGTGCCAGCAGTGAGGCGCCGGAACAGGGGTATGGC.

On this clone itself: With the read ending 3 residues before the CDR3 end, the germline J gene is used to fill in that end. The chain carries TRBV19 and TRBJ2-3; maybe TRBD1 (6 bases). The CDR3 spans 13 residues. Looked up from germline, CDR1 is LNHDA and CDR2 is SQIVND (reference sequence). CDR3: CASSMNREQPQYF. Partial CDR3 DNA: TGTGCCAGTAGTATGAACAGGGAACAGCCG.

This clone has a count of ten or more. The read stops 3 residues short of the end of the CDR3; the missing end is completed from the germline J gene. The V call is TRBV20-1, the J call TRBJ2-1; the match to TRBD2 covers 7 bases. Germline V CDR1 and CDR2: DFQATT, SNEGSKA (reference sequence). V shed 1 base and J 5 bases; nucleotides not matched to a gene: 5. The CDR3 loop spans 14 amino acids. This CDR3 reads CSARVASGNNEQFF. The CDR3 bases that were read are TGCAGTGCTAGAGTAGCTAGCGGAAACAATGAG.

As to this clone: The CDR3 is cut off 3 residues early in the read; its end comes from the germline J gene. The genes are TRBV11-2 and TRBJ2-7; 7 bases agree with TRBD2. There are 15 residues in the CDR3. V lost 5 bases and J lost 2; bases outside the gene matches: 9. Per germline, CDR1 SGHAT and CDR2 FQNNGV. CDR3 sequence: CASSLSGVGPYEQYF. The CDR3 DNA, read in part, is TGTGCCAGCAGCCTCAGCGGGGTGGGCCCCTACGAG.

This clone has ten or more counts. The missing CDR3 end, 3 residues past where the read stops, is filled in from the germline J gene. This rearrangement joins TRBV2 to TRBJ2-5, with 7 nucleotides matching TRBD1. V dropped 10 bases and J dropped 2; count of bases not matched to a gene: 10. The CDR3 loop spans 14 amino acids. The germline V gene encodes CDR1 SNHLY and CDR2 FYNNEI. This chain's CDR3 is CATFLGTAQETQYF. CDR3 DNA (partial): TGTGCCACCTTCCTTGGGACAGCGCAAGAGACC.

There are many counts of this clone. The CDR3 DNA, read in part, is TGCAGCGTTGGTCCGCCGAAGGTCACTGAA. Protein product: CSVGPPKVTE. The complete CDR3 protein is CSVGPPKVTEAFF. This rearrangement joins TRBV29-1 to TRBJ1-1; D not resolved. The CDR3 end falls 3 residues outside the read, so it is completed with the germline J gene. The CDR3 sequence is 13 residues long. Germline V gene lookup returns CDR1 SQVTM and CDR2 ANQGSEA. V lost 4 bases and J lost 4, with 13 bases in between.

For this clone: The read comes to an end 3 residues before the CDR3 does, leaving the germline J gene to fill in the end. The chain couples TRBV7-3 to TRBJ2-1; 13 bases are shared with TRBD2. CDR3 length: 15 residues. With 4 bases clipped from V and 7 bases from J, the junction kept 4 bases outside the gene matches. Looked up from germline, CDR1 is SGHTA and CDR2 is FQGTGA. The covered CDR3 bases are TGTGCCAGCAGCTCACAGGGACTAGCGGGGAATGAG. Amino acids: CASSSQGLAGNE. Given in full, the CDR3 is CASSSQGLAGNEQFF.

The DNA read from the CDR3 is TGTGCCAGTAGTATAGTCCCCGGGAACACTGAA. It codes for CASSIVPGNTE. The complete CDR3 sequence is CASSIVPGNTEAFF. The chain employs TRBV19 and TRBJ1-1; D unresolved. The read is 3 residues too short to cover the CDR3 end, so that end is filled in from the germline J gene. V was clipped by 1 base and J by 1 base, with 7 bases between them. The CDR3 spans 14 residues. Germline-derived CDR1 and CDR2 are LNHDA and SQIVND (reference sequence).

This clone was seen many times. Read coverage stops 3 residues before the CDR3 terminus; the germline J gene supplies the remainder. This rearrangement joins TRBV7-8 to TRBJ1-3; the D gene is possibly TRBD1 (6 bases). Germline V gene lookup returns CDR1 SGHVS and CDR2 FQNEAQ. The CDR3 consists of 17 residues. V shed 5 bases and J shed 0 bases, with 17 bases lying between them. Here the CDR3 reads CASSPAQGLYSGNTIYF. Incomplete CDR3 DNA: TGTGCCAGCAGCCCTGCCCAGGGGCTTTACTCTGGAAACACC.

This clone was observed at least ten times. The DNA ends 3 residues before the CDR3 does, and the rest of the CDR3 is filled in from the germline J gene. This sequence joins TRBV7-2 and TRBJ2-7; the D gene is possibly TRBD1 (5 bases). Per the germline V gene, CDR1 is SGHTA and CDR2 is FQGNSA. Trimming removed 1 base from V and 5 bases from J, with 12 bases in between. The length of the CDR3 is 14 residues. CDR3: CASSLGGRVNEQYF. Partial CDR3 DNA: TGTGCCAGCAGCTTAGGCGGCAGGGTAAACGAG. Full variable domain (remainder filled in from reference TRBV7-2 and TRBJ2-7): GAGVSQSPSNKVTEKGKDVELRCDPISGHTALYWYRQSLGQGLEFLIYFQGNSAPDKSGLPSDRFSAERTGGSVSTLTIQRTQQEDSAVYLCASSLGGRVNEQYFGPGTRLTVT.

Ten or more counts support this clone. The sequenced CDR3 bases are TGCGCCAGCAGCTTGGGGGCAGGGATGAACACTGAA. It specifies CASSLGAGMNTE. The complete CDR3 protein is CASSLGAGMNTEAFF. The chain recombines TRBV5-1 with TRBJ1-1; a weak D match, TRBD1 (5 bases). The DNA ends 3 residues before the CDR3 does, and the rest of the CDR3 is filled in from the germline J gene. The ends were cut back, 0 bases at V and 0 bases at J, with 9 bases in the middle. The CDR3 length is 15 residues. Germline loops: CDR1 SGHRS, CDR2 YFSETQ.

Ten or more counts support this clone. The CDR3 end is not reached by the read, which stops 3 residues before it; the germline J gene fills it in. The chain is built from TRBV19 and TRBJ1-5, with D perhaps TRBD1 (5 bases). The CDR3 has 13 amino acids. Germline V gene lookup returns CDR1 LNHDA and CDR2 SQIVND (reference sequence). V gave up 5 bases and J gave up 7 bases, with 12 bases separating them. The CDR3 region is CASSARDVQPQHF. Incomplete CDR3 DNA: TGTGCCAGTAGTGCCAGGGATGTGCAGCCC.

This clone was recorded many times. The sequence runs out 3 residues before the end of the CDR3; the remainder is reconstructed from the germline J gene. J is TRBJ1-3 and V is TRBV5-1, with TRBD1 matching over 8 bases. J gave up 4 bases and V 5 bases, and 8 bases lay outside the gene matches. CDR1 is SGHRS, CDR2 YFSETQ, per germline. The CDR3 sequence is 15 residues long. The DNA read from the CDR3 is TGCGCCAGCAGGCAGGCGACAGGGGCAGGAAACACC. Protein product: CASRQATGAGNT. The CDR3 in full is CASRQATGAGNTIYF.

This clone has at least ten counts. The read terminates 3 residues before the CDR3 end, so the remaining end is supplied by the germline J gene. The rearrangement joins TRBV6-1 to TRBJ2-7, with no clear D. The germline V and J ends were trimmed by 3 bases and 2 bases, with 8 bases remaining between them. This CDR3 contains 13 residues. From germline, CDR1 is MNHNS and CDR2 SASEGT. This CDR3 reads CASSDEVAYEQYF. The part of the CDR3 DNA that was read is TGTGCCAGCAGTGACGAAGTAGCCTACGAG.

This clone was counted ten times or more. The CDR3 extends 3 residues past the end of the read, so its final part is completed from the germline J gene. The chain has TRBV3-1 (or the pseudogene TRBV3-2) and TRBJ1-2; D is possibly TRBD1 (5 bases). The CDR3 spans 13 residues. CDR1 LGHDT and CDR2 YNNKEL come from the germline V gene (reference sequence). The CDR3 bases that were read are TGTGCCAGCAGCCAAGATCCCCCAGGGGGC. It translates to CASSQDPPGG. The entire CDR3 protein reads CASSQDPPGGYTF.

The table lists this clone with many counts. The read stops 3 residues short of the end of the CDR3; the missing end is completed from the germline J gene. The chain combines TRBV20-1 with TRBJ2-3, with TRBD2 identical over 10 bases. Germline CDR1 reads DFQATT; CDR2 reads SNEGSKA (reference sequence). The J segment lost 6 bases and the V segment lost 0 bases, leaving 6 bases of the junction unmatched. The CDR3 totals 15 residues. This chain's CDR3 is CSARDGNSGRDTQYF. CDR3 DNA, as far as it was read: TGCAGTGCTAGAGATGGGAATAGCGGGAGGGATACG.

This clone was seen at least ten times. The CDR3 goes on 3 residues after the read ends, and that part is filled in from the germline J gene. V usage is TRBV20-1 and J usage is TRBJ2-7, with 11 bases that match TRBD2. The CDR3 runs 18 residues. The V and J ends lost 0 bases and 0 bases, in that order; junction bases with no gene match: 10. CDR1 and CDR2 from the germline V gene are DFQATT and SNEGSKA (reference sequence). CDR3 region: CSARDRAELAGVSYEQYF. The CDR3 bases that were read are TGCAGTGCTAGAGATCGGGCCGAACTAGCGGGGGTCTCCTACGAG.

Many counts were recorded for this clone. Coverage ceases 3 residues before the CDR3 finishes, and the germline J gene fills in the end. The rearrangement uses TRBV6-1 and TRBJ2-3; TRBD2 is a possible D gene (5 bases). The CDR3 runs to 16 residues. CDR1 is MNHNS and CDR2 is SASEGT in the germline V gene. V was clipped by 3 bases and J by 1 base, with 14 bases between them. CDR3 residues: CASSDKSLAGTDTQYF. The sequenced part of the CDR3 DNA is TGTGCCAGCAGTGATAAGAGCCTAGCCGGCACAGATACG.

This clone was picked up a small number of times. With the read ending 3 residues before the CDR3 end, the germline J gene is used to fill in that end. The gene calls are TRBV7-2 and TRBJ1-2, with 7 bases that match TRBD1. Germline CDR1 SGHTA, CDR2 FQGNSA. The CDR3 runs to 14 residues. The CDR3 loop reads CASSPGGGFNDYTF. The covered CDR3 bases are TGTGCCAGCAGCCCCGGAGGGGGCTTCAATGAC. The variable domain in full, with the rest retrieved from reference TRBV7-2 and TRBJ1-2, is GAGVSQSPSNKVTEKGKDVELRCDPISGHTALYWYRQSLGQGLEFLIYFQGNSAPDKSGLPSDRFSAERTGGSVSTLTIQRTQQEDSAVYLCASSPGGGFNDYTFGSGTRLTVV.

This clone has at least ten counts. Read data end 3 residues before the CDR3 end; the end is taken from the germline J gene. The rearrangement joins TRBV19 to TRBJ1-1; no definite D call. Germline V gene data show CDR1 as LNHDA and CDR2 as SQIVND (reference sequence). Trimming stripped 5 bases from V and 0 bases from J, with 10 bases between. The CDR3 has 14 amino acids. This CDR3 reads CASSYRGMNTEAFF. The sequenced CDR3 bases are TGTGCCAGTAGTTATCGGGGAATGAACACTGAA.